The 10 T cell receptor beta chains presented below share a single source sample, sequenced in a study of T cell responses to AZD1222 COVID-19 vaccine. Sequencing was performed with immunoSEQ multiplex PCR; in TCRdb, only in-frame clones are kept and a portion is missing. There are under 130,000 clones in the sample; around 91% occur only once, and about 48% lies in the top ten. Specimen: peripheral blood, collected on day 0 of AZD1222 vaccination. The source of these receptors is an adult in good health.

The chain couples TRBV7-9 to TRBJ2-1; the D call may be TRBD1 or TRBD2 (6 bases each). Per the germline V gene, CDR1 is SEHNR and CDR2 is FQNEAQ (reference sequence). Trimming cost V 5 bases and J 7 bases, with 21 bases left between them. CDR3 length: 16 amino acids. This CDR3 is CASSPIPRGHENEQFF. CDR3 in DNA: TGTGCCAGCAGCCCCATCCCCCGGGGGCATGAAAATGAGCAGTTCTTC. The full variable domain, its missing parts supplied by reference TRBV7-9 and TRBJ2-1, is DTGVSQNPRHKITKRGQNVTFRCDPISEHNRLYWYRQTLGQGPEFLTYFQNEAQLEKSRLLSDRFSAERPKGSFSTLEIQRTEQGDSAMYLCASSPIPRGHENEQFFGPGTRLTVL.

V and J are TRBV7-9 and TRBJ2-7; 8 bases are a match to TRBD2. Gene TRBJ2-1 matches the end of the DNA better, so the J call may be wrong. Germline V gives CDR1 SEHNR, CDR2 FQNEAQ (reference sequence). This CDR3 has 16 amino acids. In nucleotides, the CDR3 is TGTGCCAGCAGCTTCGTCCCGGGACTAGAAGCGAGTGAGCAGTTCTTC. Protein product: CASSFVPGLEASEQFF.

The rearrangement uses TRBV7-2 and TRBJ1-3; no firm D call. V was cut by 1 base and J by 0 bases, with 13 bases left in between. The CDR3 runs to 17 residues. Germline values: CDR1 SGHTA, CDR2 FQGNSA. The DNA for the CDR3 is TGTGCCAGCAGCTTAGAGCTCGCATTGAGCTCTGGAAACACCATATATTTT. Translating it yields CASSLELALSSGNTIYF. The whole variable domain, remainder taken from reference TRBV7-2 and TRBJ1-3, is GAGVSQSPSNKVTEKGKDVELRCDPISGHTALYWYRQSLGQGLEFLIYFQGNSAPDKSGLPSDRFSAERTGGSVSTLTIQRTQQEDSAVYLCASSLELALSSGNTIYFGEGSWLTVV.

In DNA, the CDR3 is TGTGCCAGCAGTTACGGGTTACCTAGCACAGATACGCAGTATTTT. It specifies CASSYGLPSTDTQYF. The gene calls are TRBV6-2 or TRBV6-3 and TRBJ2-3; no clear D. Between the trimmed V and J ends, which lost 2 bases and 0 bases, there was a span of 9 bases. CDR1 and CDR2 from the germline V gene are MNHEY and SVGEGT. The CDR3 length is 15 residues.

The V and J genes are TRBV7-3 and TRBJ2-2; no reliable D call. Deletions cut 4 bases from V and 8 bases from J, with 5 bases between. The germline V gene has CDR1 SGHTA and CDR2 FQGTGA. The CDR3 extends over 11 amino acids. CDR3 protein: CASSSGGELFF. CDR3 sequence (DNA): TGTGCCAGCAGCTCCGGGGGGGAGCTGTTTTTT. Drawing the rest from reference TRBV7-3 and TRBJ2-2, the complete variable domain is GAGVSQTPSNKVTEKGKYVELRCDPISGHTALYWYRQSLGQGPEFLIYFQGTGAADDSGLPNDRFFAVRPEGSVSTLKIQRTERGDSAVYLCASSSGGELFFGEGSRLTVL.

This clone was seen just once. The chain links TRBV10-3 to TRBJ1-1; D uncertain. CDR1 is ENHRY and CDR2 is SYGVKD in the germline V gene. This CDR3 is built from 12 residues. The germline V and J ends were trimmed by 10 bases and 5 bases, with 14 bases remaining between them. DNA of the CDR3: TGTGCCACCGGTCCTACGGGAACTGAAGCTTTCTTT. Its protein is CATGPTGTEAFF.

This sequence joins TRBV6-2 or TRBV6-3 and TRBJ1-5; tentative D call: TRBD1 (6 bases). Germline V lookup: CDR1 MNHEY, CDR2 SVGEGT. V lost 2 bases and J lost 0, with 14 bases in between. The CDR3 is 17 amino acids. The CDR3 coding sequence is TGTGCCAGCAGTTACAATCGACAGGTTTATAGCAATCAGCCCCAGCATTTT. Translating it yields CASSYNRQVYSNQPQHF.

V usage is TRBV6-7 and J usage is TRBJ2-1, with D possibly matching TRBD2 (6 bases). TRBV6-7 is sorted into the ORF group, with uncertain function. The length of the CDR3 is 15 residues. V lost 7 bases, J lost 7 bases, and 20 bases lay in between. CDR3 sequence: CASIRGGTDCNEQFF. DNA for the CDR3: TGTGCCAGCATCAGAGGAGGGACGGATTGTAATGAGCAGTTCTTC.

The rearrangement uses TRBV3-1 (or the pseudogene TRBV3-2) and TRBJ1-1; D is unclear. V was pared by 1 base and J by 1 base, with 7 bases between. Germline-derived CDR1 and CDR2 are LGHDT and YNNKEL (reference sequence). The CDR3 spans 14 residues. The CDR3 DNA follows: TGTGCCAGCAGCCAAGTTGGGAGGAACACTGAAGCTTTCTTT. Amino acid sequence: CASSQVGRNTEAFF.

The CDR3 DNA sequence: TGTGCCAGTAAACCGGGACAGGGATGGGAGACCCAGTACTTC. It translates to CASKPGQGWETQYF. The chain is built from TRBV19 and TRBJ2-5, with TRBD1 matching 9 bases. The CDR3 runs 14 residues. CDR1 and CDR2 from the germline V gene are LNHDA and SQIVND (reference sequence). Germline trimming cut 7 bases from V and 5 bases from J; bases unmatched to any gene: 8.